This record covers a single TCR beta chain. This sample was taken from a study of blood T cells in healthy people across ages. Trimming at V came to 3 bases and at J to 2 bases, leaving 4 bases not matched to a gene. Germline CDR1 reads MDHEN; CDR2 reads SYDVKM. The CDR3 has 15 residues. Then a second PCR, running roughly 7 to 11 cycles, was carried out with a sample-barcoded 5' primer and a J-beta primer mix. MiXCR, applied by TCRdb to the 5' RACE reads, yields one record per CDR3 protein. The top ten clones hold under 65% of a sample with around 400,000 distinct CDR3 sequences, roughly half of them seen once.

Sequences were obtained from blood. J is TRBJ2-7 and V is TRBV28; TRBD1 agrees at 10 bases. The source is a man between 60 and 75 years old in good health. CDR3 DNA sequence: TGTGCCAGCAGTTTCCGCGGACAGGGGGCCTACGAGCAGTACTTC. Protein sequence: CASSFRGQGAYEQYF.